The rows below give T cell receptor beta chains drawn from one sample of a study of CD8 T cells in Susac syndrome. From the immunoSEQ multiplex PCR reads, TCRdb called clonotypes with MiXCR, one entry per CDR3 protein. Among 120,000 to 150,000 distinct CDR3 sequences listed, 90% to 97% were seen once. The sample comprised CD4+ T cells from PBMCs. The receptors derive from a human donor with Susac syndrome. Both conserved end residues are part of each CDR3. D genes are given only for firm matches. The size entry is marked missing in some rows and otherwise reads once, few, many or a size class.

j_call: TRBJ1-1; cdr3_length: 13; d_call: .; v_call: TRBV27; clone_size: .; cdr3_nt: TGTGCCAGCAGTTTAACCCCGGAGACTGAAGCTTTCTTT; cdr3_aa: CASSLTPETEAFF
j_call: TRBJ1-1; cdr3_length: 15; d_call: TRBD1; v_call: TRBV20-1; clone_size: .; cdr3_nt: TGCAGTGCTAGATCTTGGGGACAGGGGAACACTGAAGCTTTCTTT; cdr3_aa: CSARSWGQGNTEAFF
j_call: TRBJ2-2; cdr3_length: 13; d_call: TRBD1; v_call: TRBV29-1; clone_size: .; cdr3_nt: TGCAGCGTTGTACAGGGGGCAACCGGGGAGCTGTTTTTT; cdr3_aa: CSVVQGATGELFF
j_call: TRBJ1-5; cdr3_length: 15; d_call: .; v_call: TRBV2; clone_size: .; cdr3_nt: TGTGCCAGCAGTGAGGGCCCCTTTGGCAATCAGCCCCAGCATTTT; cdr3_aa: CASSEGPFGNQPQHF
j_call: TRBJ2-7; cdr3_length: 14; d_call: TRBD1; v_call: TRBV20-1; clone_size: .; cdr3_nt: TGCAGTGCTGGCATGGGGACAGGGGTGTACGAGCAGTACTTC; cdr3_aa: CSAGMGTGVYEQYF
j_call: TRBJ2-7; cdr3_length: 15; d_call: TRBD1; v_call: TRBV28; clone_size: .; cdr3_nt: TGTGCCAGCAGTACGGCCGGGACAGGGAAGGGCGAGCAGTACTTC; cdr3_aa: CASSTAGTGKGEQYF
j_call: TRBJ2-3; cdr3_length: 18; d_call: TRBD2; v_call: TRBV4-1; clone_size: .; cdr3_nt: TGCGCCAGCAGCCAAGGAAGATTGACTAGCGGGAAGACAGATACGCAGTATTTT; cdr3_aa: CASSQGRLTSGKTDTQYF
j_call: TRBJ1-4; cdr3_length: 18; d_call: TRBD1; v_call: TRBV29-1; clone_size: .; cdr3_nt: TGCAGCGTTCAGCGAGACAGGGGATTTTTTGGCACTAATGAAAAACTGTTTTTT; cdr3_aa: CSVQRDRGFFGTNEKLFF
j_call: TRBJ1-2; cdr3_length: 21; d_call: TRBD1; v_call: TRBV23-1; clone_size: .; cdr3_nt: TGCGCCAGCAGTCTGCGGGGACAGGCCTTTCGGAATATGGAGTGCTGCCGAGGCTACACCTTC; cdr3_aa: CASSLRGQAFRNMECCRGYTF
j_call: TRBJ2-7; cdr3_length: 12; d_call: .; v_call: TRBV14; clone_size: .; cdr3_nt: TGTGCCAGCAGCCGATTCCCCTACGAGCAGTACTTC; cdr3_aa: CASSRFPYEQYF
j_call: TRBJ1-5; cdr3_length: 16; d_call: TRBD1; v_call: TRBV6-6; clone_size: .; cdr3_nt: TGTGCCAGCAGAAGGGACAGCGGCTATAGCAATCAGCCCCAGCATTTT; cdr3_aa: CASRRDSGYSNQPQHF
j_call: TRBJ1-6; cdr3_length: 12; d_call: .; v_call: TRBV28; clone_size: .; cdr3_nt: TGTGCCAGCCAGGAGAATAATTCACCCCTCCACTTT; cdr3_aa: CASQENNSPLHF
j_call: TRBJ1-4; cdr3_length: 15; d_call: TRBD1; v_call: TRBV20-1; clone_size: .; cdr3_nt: TGCAGTGCTAGAGAGGGGTTGGAACAGGGGGAAAAACTGTTTTTT; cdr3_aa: CSAREGLEQGEKLFF
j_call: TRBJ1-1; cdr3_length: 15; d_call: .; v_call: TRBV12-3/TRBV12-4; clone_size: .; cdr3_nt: TGTGCCAGCAGGCCCCACAGGGCCCCGAACACTGAAGCTTTCTTT; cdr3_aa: CASRPHRAPNTEAFF
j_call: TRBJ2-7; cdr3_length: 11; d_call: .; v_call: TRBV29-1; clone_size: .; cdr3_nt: TGCAGCGTTGAACAGCTTAGCGAGCAGTACTTC; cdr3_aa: CSVEQLSEQYF
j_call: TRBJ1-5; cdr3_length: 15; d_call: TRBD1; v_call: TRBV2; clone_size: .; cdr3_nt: TGTGCCAGCAGTAACAGGGGGCTGGGGAATCAGCCCCAGCATTTT; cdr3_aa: CASSNRGLGNQPQHF
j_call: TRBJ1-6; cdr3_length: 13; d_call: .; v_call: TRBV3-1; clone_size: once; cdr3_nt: TGTGCCAGCAGCACATCGACCGTTTCACCCCTCCACTTT; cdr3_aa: CASSTSTVSPLHF
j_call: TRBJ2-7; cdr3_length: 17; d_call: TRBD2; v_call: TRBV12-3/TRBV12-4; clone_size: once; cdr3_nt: TGTGCCAGCAGCTTCACGGGACTAGCGGGGGGCAACTACGAGCAGTACTTC; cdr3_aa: CASSFTGLAGGNYEQYF
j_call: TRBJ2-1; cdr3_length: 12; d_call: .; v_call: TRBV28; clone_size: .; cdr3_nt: TGTGCCAGCAGTTTACTCCACAATGAGCAGTTCTTC; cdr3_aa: CASSLLHNEQFF
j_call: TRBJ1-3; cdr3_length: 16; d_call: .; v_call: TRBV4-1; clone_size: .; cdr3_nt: TGCGCCAGCAGCCCTCGACACGGAGGCGCTGGAAACACCATATATTTT; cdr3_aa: CASSPRHGGAGNTIYF
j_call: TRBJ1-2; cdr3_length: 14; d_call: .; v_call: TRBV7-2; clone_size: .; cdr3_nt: TGTGCCAGCAGCTTCGGAACAGGACTCTATGGCTACACCTTC; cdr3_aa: CASSFGTGLYGYTF
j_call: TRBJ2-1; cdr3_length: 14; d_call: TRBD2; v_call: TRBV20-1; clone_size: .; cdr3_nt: TGCAGTGCCAGCCGGGGTAGCGGGACCAATGAGCAGTTCTTC; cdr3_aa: CSASRGSGTNEQFF
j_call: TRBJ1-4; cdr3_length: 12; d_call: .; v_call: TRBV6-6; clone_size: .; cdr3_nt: TGTGCCAGCGGGGCAGGGGCGGCAAAACTGTTTTTT; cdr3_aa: CASGAGAAKLFF
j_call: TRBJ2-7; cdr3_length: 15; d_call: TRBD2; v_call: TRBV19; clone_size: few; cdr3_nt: TGTGCCAGTAGTATTTTGGCTAGCGGTTCCTACGAGCAGTACTTC; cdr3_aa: CASSILASGSYEQYF
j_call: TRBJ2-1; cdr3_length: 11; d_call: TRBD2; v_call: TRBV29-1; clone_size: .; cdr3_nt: TGCAGCGCGGGGGGGTACAATGAGCAGTTCTTC; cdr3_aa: CSAGGYNEQFF
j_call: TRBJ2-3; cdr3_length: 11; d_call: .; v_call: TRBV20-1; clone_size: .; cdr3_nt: TGCAGTGCGCCATTTGGAGATACGCAGTATTTT; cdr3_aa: CSAPFGDTQYF
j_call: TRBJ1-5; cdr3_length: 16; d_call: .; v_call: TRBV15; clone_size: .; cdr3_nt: TGTGCCACCAGCAGAGGTTTTAACAGGGAAAGCCAGCCCCAGCATTTT; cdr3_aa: CATSRGFNRESQPQHF
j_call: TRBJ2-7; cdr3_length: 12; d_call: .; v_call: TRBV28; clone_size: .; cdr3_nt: TGTGCCAGCAACAGACAGCGCTACGAGCAGTACTTC; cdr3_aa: CASNRQRYEQYF